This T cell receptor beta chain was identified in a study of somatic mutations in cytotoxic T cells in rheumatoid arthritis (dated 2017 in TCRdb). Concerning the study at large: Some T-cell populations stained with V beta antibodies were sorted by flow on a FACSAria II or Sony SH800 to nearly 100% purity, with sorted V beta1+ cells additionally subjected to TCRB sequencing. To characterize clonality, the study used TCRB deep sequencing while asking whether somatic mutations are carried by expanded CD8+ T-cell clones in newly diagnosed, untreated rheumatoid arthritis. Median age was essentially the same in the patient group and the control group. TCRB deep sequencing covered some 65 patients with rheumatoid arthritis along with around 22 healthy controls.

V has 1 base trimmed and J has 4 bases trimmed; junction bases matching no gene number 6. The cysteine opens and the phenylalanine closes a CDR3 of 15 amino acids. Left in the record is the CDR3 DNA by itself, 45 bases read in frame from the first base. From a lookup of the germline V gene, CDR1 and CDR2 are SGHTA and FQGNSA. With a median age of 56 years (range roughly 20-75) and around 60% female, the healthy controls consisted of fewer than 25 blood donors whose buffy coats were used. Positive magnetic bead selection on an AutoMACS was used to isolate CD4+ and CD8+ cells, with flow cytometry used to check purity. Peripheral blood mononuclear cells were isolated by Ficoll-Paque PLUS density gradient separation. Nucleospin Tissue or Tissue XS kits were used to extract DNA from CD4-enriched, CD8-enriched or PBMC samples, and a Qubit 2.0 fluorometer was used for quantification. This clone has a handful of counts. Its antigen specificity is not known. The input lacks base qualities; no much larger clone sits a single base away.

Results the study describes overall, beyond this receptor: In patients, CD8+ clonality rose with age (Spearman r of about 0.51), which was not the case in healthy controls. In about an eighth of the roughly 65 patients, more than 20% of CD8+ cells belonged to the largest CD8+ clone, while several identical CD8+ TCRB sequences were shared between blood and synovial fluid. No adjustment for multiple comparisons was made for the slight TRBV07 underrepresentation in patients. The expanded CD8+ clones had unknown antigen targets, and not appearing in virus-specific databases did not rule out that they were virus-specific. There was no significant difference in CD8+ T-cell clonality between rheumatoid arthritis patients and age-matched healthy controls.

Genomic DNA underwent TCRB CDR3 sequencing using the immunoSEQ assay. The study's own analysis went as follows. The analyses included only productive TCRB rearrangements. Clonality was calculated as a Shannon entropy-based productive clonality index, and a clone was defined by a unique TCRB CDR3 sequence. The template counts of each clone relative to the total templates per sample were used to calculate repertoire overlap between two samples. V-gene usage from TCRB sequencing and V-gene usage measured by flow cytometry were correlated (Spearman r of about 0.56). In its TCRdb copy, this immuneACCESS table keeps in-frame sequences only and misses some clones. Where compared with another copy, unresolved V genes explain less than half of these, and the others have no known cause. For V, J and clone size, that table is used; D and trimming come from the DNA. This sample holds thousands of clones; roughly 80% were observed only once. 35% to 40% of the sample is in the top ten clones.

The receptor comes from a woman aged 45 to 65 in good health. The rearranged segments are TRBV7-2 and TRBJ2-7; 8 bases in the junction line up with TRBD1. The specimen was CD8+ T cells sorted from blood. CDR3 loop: CASSLVSGGLYEQYF. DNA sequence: TGTGCCAGCAGCTTAGTTTCAGGGGGCTTATACGAGCAGTACTTC.